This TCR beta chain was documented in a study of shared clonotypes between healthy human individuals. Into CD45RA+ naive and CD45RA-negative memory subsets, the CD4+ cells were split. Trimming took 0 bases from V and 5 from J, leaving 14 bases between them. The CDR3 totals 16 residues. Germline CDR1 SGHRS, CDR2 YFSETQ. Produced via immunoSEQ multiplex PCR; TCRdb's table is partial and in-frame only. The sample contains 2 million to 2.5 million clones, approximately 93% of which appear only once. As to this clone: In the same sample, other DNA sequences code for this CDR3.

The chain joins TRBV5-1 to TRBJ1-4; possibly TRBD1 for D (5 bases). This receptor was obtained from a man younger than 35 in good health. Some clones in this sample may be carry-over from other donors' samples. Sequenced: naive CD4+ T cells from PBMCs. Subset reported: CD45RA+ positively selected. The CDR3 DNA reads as TGCGCCAGCAGCTTGGCCGAGGGACGGCTGAATGAAAAACTGTTTTTT. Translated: CASSLAEGRLNEKLFF.